This T cell receptor beta chain was sequenced for a study of Graves' ophthalmopathy and Graves' hyperthyroidism (dated by TCRdb to the late 2010s). Regarding the research as a whole: Peripheral blood samples were taken at the time of initial diagnosis, before any treatment was given. The study used signatures of the TCR beta repertoire to tell Graves' ophthalmopathy apart from Graves' hyperthyroidism and to predict which patients would progress to ophthalmopathy. In total, 120 to 150 blood samples were TCR-sequenced: 40 to 45 ophthalmopathy, some 75 hyperthyroidism and approximately 17 hyperthyroidism-to-ophthalmopathy patients. A discovery set of 100 patients (about 45 ophthalmopathy, 57 stable hyperthyroidism) was enrolled to explore V-J signatures distinguishing ophthalmopathy from hyperthyroidism. The independent validation cohort included some 19 hyperthyroidism patients plus 17 patients who later progressed from hyperthyroidism to ophthalmopathy. In five or six hyperthyroidism patients, T-cell repertoires of thyroid tissue and blood were compared. Following sample collection, hyperthyroidism patients were given methimazole at a starting dose of 30 mg daily, and ophthalmopathy patients were given high-dose intravenous methylprednisolone. Points the paper makes about the study in general: Most expanded thyroid clonotypes with a frequency above 0.001 also appeared in blood, which suggests that blood repertoires may reflect the immune response in the thyroid. In validation, the model predicted ophthalmopathy progression with 70.59% sensitivity and roughly 72% specificity; roughly eleven predicted patients were CT-confirmed with GO in a median of around 6 months. In cross-validation, the 13-signature model distinguished ophthalmopathy from stable hyperthyroidism with 87.88% sensitivity and roughly 81% specificity, while in the test set the corresponding values were roughly 80% and 75%. Sample size was not predetermined statistically, and investigators were not blinded to group allocation.

Hyperthyroidism was defined as stable when no progression to ophthalmopathy occurred within 18 months of follow-up. Hyperthyroidism patients were newly diagnosed, with disease duration under 2 months, and aged 18 to 65 years. Anyone with other autoimmune diseases, uncontrolled infections, pregnancy or lactation was excluded from the study. Diagnosis was based on clinical symptoms, serum thyroxine, TRAb, thyroid ultrasound and orbital computed tomography. PBMCs were isolated from 8 to 10 ml of fresh peripheral blood by Ficoll-Paque density gradient centrifugation. Total RNA was extracted using Trizol reagent, and RNA quality was checked on an Agilent 2100 Bioanalyzer. This clonotype was observed many times. No antigen is known for it. No per-base quality is available; no much larger clone lies one base away. For repertoire sequencing, TCR beta CDR3 regions were amplified from RNA transcripts. A first-round RT-PCR used HTBI primers with the Qiagen OneStep RT-PCR kit, followed by a second-round multiplex PCR, size selection and purification. The libraries underwent paired-end sequencing with 100 bp reads on an Illumina HiSeq2000. The source study handled its data this way. SOAPnuke was used to process the reads, throwing out any read that had adapters, had uncalled bases, had a mean Phred below 15, or lacked an exact constant-primer or identifier match. COPE v1.2.5 was used to merge the high-quality paired reads. Each unique nucleotide sequence was defined as a clonotype, and clonotypes were aligned to IMGT TRB V, D and J references with MiTCR v1.1. The analysis was limited to V-J combinations with a frequency above 0.0001, which together covered around 99% of the repertoires. For each V-J combination, a TCR clonal expansion and chaos score was defined as F50 clonal expansion divided by the chaos observed in the TCRdist matrix. Features were reduced by Welch's t-statistics and random forest to over 10 V-J combinations, which fed a naive Bayes classifier. The similarity between thyroid and blood repertoires was quantified using the Morisita-Horn index. The raw public data were reprocessed by TCRdb itself: fastp quality trimming at Q25, MiXCR clonotype calling, in-frame beta chains only. Rows merge per CDR3 protein into single entries with the most common DNA and genes. None of the V and J calls come from the authors' own analysis; TCRdb made them. This sample has roughly 350,000 distinct CDR3 sequences in its table, and about 18% of those were observed once. About 2.4% of the sample rests with the top ten.

Relative to germline, V is 2 bases shorter and J is 10 bases shorter, with 8 bases between their ends. The CDR3 sequence holds 12 residues, the cysteine and phenylalanine included. The retained sequence is limited to the CDR3, 36 bases, with the frame set at the first base. The germline V gene encodes CDR1 SGHVS and CDR2 FNYEAQ. This sequence was found in an adult woman with stable Graves' hyperthyroidism. The sequence is built from TRBV7-6 and TRBJ2-2, with the D gene call left open. The sequencing sample was made of peripheral blood. CDR3 loop: CASSLMAEELFF. The nucleotide sequence is given as TGTGCCAGCAGCTTAATGGCGGAGGAGCTGTTTTTT.